This TCR beta chain was profiled in a study of blood T cell repertoires in COVID-19 (TCRdb year 2020). In the study overall: Samples covering the acute and convalescent phases of COVID-19 were provided by collaborators in the United States, Italy and Spain. The material from the prospective study consisted of cDNA or gDNA derived from T cells, B-cell-depleted T cells, or PBMCs. The dataset comprised deeply sampled blood TCRbeta repertoires from subjects exposed to, actively infected with, or recovered from COVID-19. The repertoires were released in a freely available public database meant as a resource for research on the immune response to SARS-CoV-2. Samples came from the ongoing ImmuneRACE study (first 160 participants) plus 1,254 subjects from 6 global collaborators. A de-identified subject ID, COVID-19 status, age in years and sex were almost always included in the sample metadata. HLA class I and class II types, where available, came from metadata supplied by the sample provider rather than from assay-based typing. The full study reports these points: How much clinical and demographic metadata was included differed by source and by participant, and the metadata was provided uncurated.

The immunoSEQ Assay, a bias-controlled multiplex PCR, was used to amplify TCRbeta CDR3 regions from genomic DNA. As for how the authors treated the data: Within the assay, amplification of reference gene primers was used to estimate how many nucleated cells each sample contained. To quantify the absolute abundance of each unique TCRbeta CDR3 rearrangement, sequence reads were collapsed and filtered. For each sample, productive Simpson clonality was calculated as the square root of Simpson's diversity index across productive rearrangements. TCRdb took over this immuneACCESS table, retaining in-frame rearrangements with V and J assigned. Such tables are incomplete; in checked studies, under half of the missing clones stem from an unresolved V gene, and the remainder is unexplained. V and J calls and clone size are as listed in that table; D and trimming were resolved from the DNA. The sample profile shows about 200,000 clones; less than 85% of them were found once. Of the sample, around 5.4% falls within the top ten clones.

Collaborating institutions collected whole blood in K2EDTA tubes following their own protocols. For TCRbeta analysis, collaborators shipped samples in one of three forms: frozen whole blood, isolated PBMCs, or DNA extracted from either of those sample types. Remarks on this clone: No cognate antigen has been identified for it. The record has no base qualities; no much larger clone is one base away.

V has 8 bases trimmed and J has 4 bases trimmed; junction bases matching no gene number 9. Measured from the cysteine to the phenylalanine, the CDR3 is 14 residues long. Just CDR3 DNA is preserved here, 42 bases in frame from base 1. According to the germline V gene (reference sequence), CDR1 reads MNHNY and CDR2 reads SVGAGI. The specimen sequenced was peripheral blood. The TCR sequence derives from a woman in her 70s with acute or convalescent COVID-19. The rearrangement combines TRBV6-6 with TRBJ2-7; 9 of the junction bases match TRBD2. The DNA sequence is TGTGCCAGCCGCGGGGGGGGTTTGAAGTACGAGCAGTACTTC. It codes for CASRGGGLKYEQYF.